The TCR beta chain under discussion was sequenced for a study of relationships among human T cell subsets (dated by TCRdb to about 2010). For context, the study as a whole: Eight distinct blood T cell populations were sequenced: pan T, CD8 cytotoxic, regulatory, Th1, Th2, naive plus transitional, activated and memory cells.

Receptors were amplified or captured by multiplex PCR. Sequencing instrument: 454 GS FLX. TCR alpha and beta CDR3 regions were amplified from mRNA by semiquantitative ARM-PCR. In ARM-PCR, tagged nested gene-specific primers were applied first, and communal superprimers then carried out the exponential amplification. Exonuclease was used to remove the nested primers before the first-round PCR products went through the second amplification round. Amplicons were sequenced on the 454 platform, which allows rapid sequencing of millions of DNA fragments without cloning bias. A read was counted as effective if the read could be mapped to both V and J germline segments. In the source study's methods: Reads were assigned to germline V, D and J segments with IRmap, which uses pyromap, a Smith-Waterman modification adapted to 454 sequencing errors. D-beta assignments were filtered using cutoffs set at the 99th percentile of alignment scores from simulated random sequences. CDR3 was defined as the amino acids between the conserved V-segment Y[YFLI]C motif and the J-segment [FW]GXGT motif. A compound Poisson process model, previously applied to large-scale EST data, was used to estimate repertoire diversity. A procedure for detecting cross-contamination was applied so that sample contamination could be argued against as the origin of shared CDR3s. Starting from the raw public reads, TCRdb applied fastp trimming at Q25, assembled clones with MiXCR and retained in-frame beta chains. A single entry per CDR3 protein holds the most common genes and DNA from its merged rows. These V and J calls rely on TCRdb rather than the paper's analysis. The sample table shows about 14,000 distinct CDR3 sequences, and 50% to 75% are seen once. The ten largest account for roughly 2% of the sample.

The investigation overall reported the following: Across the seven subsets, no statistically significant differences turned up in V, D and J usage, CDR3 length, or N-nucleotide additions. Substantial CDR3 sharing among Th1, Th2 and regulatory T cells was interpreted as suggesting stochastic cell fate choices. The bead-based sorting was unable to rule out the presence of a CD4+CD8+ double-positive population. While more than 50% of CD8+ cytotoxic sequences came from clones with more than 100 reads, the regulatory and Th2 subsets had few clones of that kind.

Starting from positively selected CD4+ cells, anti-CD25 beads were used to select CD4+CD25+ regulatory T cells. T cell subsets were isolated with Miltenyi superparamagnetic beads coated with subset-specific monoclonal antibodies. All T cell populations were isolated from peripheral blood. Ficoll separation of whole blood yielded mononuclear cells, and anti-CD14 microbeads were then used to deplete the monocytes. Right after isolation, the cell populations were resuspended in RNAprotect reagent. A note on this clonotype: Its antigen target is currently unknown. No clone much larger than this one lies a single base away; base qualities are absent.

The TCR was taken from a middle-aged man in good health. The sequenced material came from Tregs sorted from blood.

CDR3 sequence: CASSPTWGGDNEQFF. In nucleotides, the sequence is TGTGCCAGCAGTCCAACGTGGGGTGGTGACAATGAGCAGTTCTTC. Recombination connected TRBV28 to TRBJ2-1; the D gene remains uncertain. The V end loses 5 bases and the J end loses 5 bases, and a stretch of 16 bases separates them. Via the germline V gene, CDR1 is MDHEN and CDR2 SYDVKM. The CDR3 runs 15 amino acids, cysteine and phenylalanine included. Only the CDR3 region is kept as DNA, spanning 45 bases read in frame from base 1.